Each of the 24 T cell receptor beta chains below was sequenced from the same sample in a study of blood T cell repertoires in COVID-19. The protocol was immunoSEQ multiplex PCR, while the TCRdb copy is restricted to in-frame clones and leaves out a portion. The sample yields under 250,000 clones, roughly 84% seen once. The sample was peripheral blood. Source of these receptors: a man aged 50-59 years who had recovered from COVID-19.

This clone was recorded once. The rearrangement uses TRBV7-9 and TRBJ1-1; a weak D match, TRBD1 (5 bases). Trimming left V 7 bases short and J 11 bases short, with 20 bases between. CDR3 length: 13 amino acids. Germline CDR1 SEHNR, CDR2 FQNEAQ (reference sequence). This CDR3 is CASTPDSNQGAFF. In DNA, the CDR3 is TGTGCCAGCACCCCCGACAGTAACCAAGGGGCTTTCTTT.

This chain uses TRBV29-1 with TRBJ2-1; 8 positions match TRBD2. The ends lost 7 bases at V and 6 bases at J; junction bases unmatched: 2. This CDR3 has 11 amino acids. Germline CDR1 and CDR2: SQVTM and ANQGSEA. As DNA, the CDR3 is TGCAGCGCCGGGGGGGCCAATGAGCAGTTCTTC. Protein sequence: CSAGGANEQFF.

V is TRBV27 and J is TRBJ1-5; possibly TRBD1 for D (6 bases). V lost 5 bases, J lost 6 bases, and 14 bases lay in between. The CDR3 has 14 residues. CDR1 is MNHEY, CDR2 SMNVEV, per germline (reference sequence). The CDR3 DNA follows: TGTGCCAGCAGTAACACAGGGCGAGGTCAGCCCCAGCATTTT. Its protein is CASSNTGRGQPQHF.

The CDR3 protein is CASSPDRGEQYF. The CDR3 region has the DNA TGTGCCAGCAGCCCCGACAGGGGAGAGCAGTACTTC. This chain uses TRBV12-3 or TRBV12-4 with TRBJ2-7; 8 nucleotides line up with TRBD1. This CDR3 has 12 amino acids. Unmatched junction bases numbered 5, after V lost 6 bases and J lost 7 bases.

In DNA, the CDR3 is TGTGCCAGTAGTACTCTGGGGCAGCACTCTGGAAACACCATATATTTT. This sequence encodes CASSTLGQHSGNTIYF. The chain is built from TRBV19 and TRBJ1-3; possibly TRBD1 for D (5 bases). With 4 bases removed from V and 0 bases from J, the gap between germline ends came to 13 bases. Germline V gene lookup returns CDR1 LNHDA and CDR2 SQIVND (reference sequence). The CDR3 length is 16 residues.

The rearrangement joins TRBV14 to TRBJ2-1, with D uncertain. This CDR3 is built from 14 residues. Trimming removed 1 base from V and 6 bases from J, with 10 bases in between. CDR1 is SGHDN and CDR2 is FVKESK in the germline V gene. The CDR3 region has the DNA TGTGCCAGCAGCCAAGGTCTAAGTATCAATGAGCAGTTCTTC. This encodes CASSQGLSINEQFF.

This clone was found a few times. The CDR3 nucleotides read TGTGCCAGCAGTTTATCGTCCCTACCAGGGGAAAAACTGTTTTTT. Amino acids: CASSLSSLPGEKLFF. This chain joins TRBV27 and TRBJ1-4, with a tentative D call TRBD1 (5 bases). Looked up from germline, CDR1 is MNHEY and CDR2 is SMNVEV (reference sequence). V lost 0 bases, J lost 8 bases, and 13 bases lay in between. The CDR3 sequence is 15 residues long.

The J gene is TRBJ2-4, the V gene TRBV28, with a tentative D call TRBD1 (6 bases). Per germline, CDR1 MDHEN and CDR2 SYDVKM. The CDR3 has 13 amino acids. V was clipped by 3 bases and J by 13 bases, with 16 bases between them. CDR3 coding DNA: TGTGCCAGCAGTTTGGCAAAAACAGGGTTGCAGTACTTC. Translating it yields CASSLAKTGLQYF.

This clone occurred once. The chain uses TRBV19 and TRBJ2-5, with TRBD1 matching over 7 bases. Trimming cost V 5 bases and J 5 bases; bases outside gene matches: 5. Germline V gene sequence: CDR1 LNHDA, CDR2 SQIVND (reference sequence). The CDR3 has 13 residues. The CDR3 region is CASSFTGVETQYF. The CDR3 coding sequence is TGTGCCAGTAGTTTCACAGGGGTTGAGACCCAGTACTTC.

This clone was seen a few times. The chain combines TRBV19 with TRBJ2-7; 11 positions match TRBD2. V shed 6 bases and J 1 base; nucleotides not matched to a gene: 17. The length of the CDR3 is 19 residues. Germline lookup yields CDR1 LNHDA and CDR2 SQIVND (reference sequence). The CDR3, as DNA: TGTGCCAGTAGCCCTCTTTCCCCCGGGACTAGCGGCCCTTCCTACGAGCAGTACTTC. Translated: CASSPLSPGTSGPSYEQYF.

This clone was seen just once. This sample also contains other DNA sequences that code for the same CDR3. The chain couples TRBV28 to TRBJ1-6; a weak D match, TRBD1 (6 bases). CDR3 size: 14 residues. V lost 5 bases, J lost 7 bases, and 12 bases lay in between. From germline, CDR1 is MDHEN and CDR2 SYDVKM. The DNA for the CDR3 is TGTGCCAGCAGTCCCGGGACACTGAATTCACCCCTCCACTTT. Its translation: CASSPGTLNSPLHF.

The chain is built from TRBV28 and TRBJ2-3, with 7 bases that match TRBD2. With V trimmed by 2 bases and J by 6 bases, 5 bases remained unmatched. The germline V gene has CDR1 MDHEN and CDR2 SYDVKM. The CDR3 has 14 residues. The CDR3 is CASSLGLVGDTQYF. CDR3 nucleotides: TGTGCCAGCAGTTTAGGACTAGTTGGGGATACGCAGTATTTT.

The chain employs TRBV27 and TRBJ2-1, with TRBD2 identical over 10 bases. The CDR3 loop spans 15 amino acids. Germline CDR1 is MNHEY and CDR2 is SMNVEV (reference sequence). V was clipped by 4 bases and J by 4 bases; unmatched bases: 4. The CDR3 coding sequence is TGTGCCAGCAGTTCTAGCGGGAGCTTATACAATGAGCAGTTCTTC. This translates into CASSSSGSLYNEQFF.

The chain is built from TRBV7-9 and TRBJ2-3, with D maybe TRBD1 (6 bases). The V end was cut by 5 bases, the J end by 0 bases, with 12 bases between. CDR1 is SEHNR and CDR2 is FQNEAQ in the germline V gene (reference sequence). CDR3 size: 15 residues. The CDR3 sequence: CASSKRGNSTDTQYF. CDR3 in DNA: TGTGCCAGCAGCAAAAGGGGGAATAGCACAGATACGCAGTATTTT.

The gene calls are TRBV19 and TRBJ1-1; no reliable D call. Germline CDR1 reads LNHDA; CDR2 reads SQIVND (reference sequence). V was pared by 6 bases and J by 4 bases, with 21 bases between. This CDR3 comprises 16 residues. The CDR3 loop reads CASSPPGSRRFTEAFF. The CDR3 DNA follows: TGTGCCAGTAGCCCCCCCGGGAGTAGACGGTTCACTGAAGCTTTCTTT.

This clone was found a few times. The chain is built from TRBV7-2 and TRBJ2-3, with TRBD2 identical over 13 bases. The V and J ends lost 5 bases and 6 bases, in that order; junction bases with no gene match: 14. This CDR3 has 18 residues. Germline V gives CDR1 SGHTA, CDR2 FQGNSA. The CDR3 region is CASSALGTSGNHKDTQYF. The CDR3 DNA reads TGTGCCAGCAGCGCCCTCGGGACTAGCGGGAATCATAAGGATACGCAGTATTTT.

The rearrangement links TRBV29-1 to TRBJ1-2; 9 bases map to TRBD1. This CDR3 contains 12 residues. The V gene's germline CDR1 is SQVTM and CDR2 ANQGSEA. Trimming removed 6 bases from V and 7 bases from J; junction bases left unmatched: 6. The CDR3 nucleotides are TGCAGCGTCGGGACAGGGTTAAGTGGCTACACCTTC. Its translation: CSVGTGLSGYTF.

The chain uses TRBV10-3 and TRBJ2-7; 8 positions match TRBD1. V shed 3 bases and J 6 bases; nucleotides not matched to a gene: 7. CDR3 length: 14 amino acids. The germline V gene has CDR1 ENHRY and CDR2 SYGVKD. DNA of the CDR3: TGTGCCATCAGTGACCAGGGGGCAGTCTCCGAGCAGTACTTC. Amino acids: CAISDQGAVSEQYF.

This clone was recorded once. The CDR3 spells CASSVLEKLFF. As DNA, the CDR3 is TGTGCCAGCAGTGTCCTTGAAAAACTGTTTTTT. J is TRBJ1-4 and V is TRBV7-9, with no clear D. The CDR3 contains 11 residues. V shed 6 bases and J shed 7 bases, with 6 bases lying between them. The V gene's germline CDR1 is SEHNR and CDR2 FQNEAQ (reference sequence).

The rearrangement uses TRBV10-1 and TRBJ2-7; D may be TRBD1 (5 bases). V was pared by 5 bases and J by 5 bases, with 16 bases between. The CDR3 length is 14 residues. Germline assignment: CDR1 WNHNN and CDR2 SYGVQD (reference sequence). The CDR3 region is CASSRTGAVDEQYF. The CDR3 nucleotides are TGCGCCAGCAGTAGAACAGGAGCCGTCGACGAGCAGTACTTC.

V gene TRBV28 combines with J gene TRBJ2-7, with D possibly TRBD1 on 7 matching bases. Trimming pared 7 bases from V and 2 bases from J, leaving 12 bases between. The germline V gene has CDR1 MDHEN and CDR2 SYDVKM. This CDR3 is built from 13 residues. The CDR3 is CASTQGGTYEQYF. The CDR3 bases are TGTGCCAGCACCCAGGGGGGTACCTACGAGCAGTACTTC.

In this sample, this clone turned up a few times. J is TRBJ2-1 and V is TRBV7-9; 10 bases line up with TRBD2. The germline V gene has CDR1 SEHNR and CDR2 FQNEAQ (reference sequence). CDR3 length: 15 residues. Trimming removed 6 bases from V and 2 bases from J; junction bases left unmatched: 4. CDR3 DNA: TGTGCCAGCAGTACTAGCGGGACTCCCTACAATGAGCAGTTCTTC. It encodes CASSTSGTPYNEQFF.

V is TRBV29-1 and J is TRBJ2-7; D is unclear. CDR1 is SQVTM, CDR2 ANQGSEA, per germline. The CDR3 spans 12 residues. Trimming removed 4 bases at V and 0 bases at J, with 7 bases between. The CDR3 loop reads CSVGISSYEQYF. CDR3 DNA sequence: TGCAGCGTTGGAATTAGCTCCTACGAGCAGTACTTC.

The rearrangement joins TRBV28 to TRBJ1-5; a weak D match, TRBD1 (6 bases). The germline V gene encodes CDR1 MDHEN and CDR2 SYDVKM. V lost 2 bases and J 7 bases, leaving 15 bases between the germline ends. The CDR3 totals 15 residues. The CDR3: CASSLRGGAKQPQHF. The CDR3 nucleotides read TGTGCCAGCAGTTTAAGGGGGGGCGCGAAACAGCCCCAGCATTTT.